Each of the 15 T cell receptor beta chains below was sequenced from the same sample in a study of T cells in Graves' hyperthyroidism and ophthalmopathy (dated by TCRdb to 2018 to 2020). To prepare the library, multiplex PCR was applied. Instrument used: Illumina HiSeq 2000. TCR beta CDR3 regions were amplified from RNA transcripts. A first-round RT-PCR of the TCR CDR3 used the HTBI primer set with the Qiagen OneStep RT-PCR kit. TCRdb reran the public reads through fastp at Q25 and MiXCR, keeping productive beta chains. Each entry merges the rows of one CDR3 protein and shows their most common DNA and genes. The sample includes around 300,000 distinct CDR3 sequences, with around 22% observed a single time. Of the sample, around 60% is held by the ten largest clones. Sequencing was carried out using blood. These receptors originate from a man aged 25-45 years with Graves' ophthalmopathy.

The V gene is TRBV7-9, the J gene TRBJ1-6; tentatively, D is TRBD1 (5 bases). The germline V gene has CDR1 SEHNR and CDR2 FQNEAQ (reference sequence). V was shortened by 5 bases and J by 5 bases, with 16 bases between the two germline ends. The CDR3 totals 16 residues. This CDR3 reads CASSIAGASDNSPLHF. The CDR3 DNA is TGTGCCAGCAGCATCGCCGGGGCGTCGGATAATTCACCCCTCCACTTT.

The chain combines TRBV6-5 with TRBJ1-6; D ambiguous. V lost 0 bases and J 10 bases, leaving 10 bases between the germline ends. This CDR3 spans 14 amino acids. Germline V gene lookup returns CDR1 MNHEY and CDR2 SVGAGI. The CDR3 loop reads CASSYSESVSPLHF. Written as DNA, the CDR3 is TGTGCCAGCAGTTACTCTGAATCGGTCTCACCCCTCCACTTT.

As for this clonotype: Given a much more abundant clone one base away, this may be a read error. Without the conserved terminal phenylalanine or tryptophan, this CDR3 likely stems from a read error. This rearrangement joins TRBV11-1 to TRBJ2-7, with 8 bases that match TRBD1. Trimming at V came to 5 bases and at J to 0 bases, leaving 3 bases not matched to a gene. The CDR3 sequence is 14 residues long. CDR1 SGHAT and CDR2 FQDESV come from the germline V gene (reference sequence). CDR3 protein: CASSRTGPSYEQYY. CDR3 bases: TGTGCCAGCAGCCGGACAGGGCCCTCCTACGAGCAGTACTAC.

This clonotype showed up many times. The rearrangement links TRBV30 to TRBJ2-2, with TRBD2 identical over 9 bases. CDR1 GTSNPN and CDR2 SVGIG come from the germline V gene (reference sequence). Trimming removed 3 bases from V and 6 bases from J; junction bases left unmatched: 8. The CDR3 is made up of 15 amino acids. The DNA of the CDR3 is TGTGCCTGGAGGGGCGGGAGGGCCCTCGCCGGGGAGCTGTTTTTT. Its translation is CAWRGGRALAGELFF.

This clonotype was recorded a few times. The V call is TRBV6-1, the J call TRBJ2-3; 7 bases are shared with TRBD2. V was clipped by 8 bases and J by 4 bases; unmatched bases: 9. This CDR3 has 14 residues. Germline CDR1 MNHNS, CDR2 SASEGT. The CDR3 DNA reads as TGTGCCAGCGGTTGGGGGGGAGGCTCAGATACGCAGTATTTT. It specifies CASGWGGGSDTQYF.

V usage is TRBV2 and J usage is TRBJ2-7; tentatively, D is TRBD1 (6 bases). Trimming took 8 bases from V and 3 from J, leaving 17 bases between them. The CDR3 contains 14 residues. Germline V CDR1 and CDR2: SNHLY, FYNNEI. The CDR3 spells CASLRKGEGYEQYF. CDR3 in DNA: TGTGCCAGCCTCAGAAAGGGGGAAGGCTACGAGCAGTACTTC.

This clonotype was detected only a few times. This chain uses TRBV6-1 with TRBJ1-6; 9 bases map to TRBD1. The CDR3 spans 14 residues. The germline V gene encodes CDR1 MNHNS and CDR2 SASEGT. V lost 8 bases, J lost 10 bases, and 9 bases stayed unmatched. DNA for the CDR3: TGTGCCAGCCGCCGGGACAGGGTGATCTCACCCCTCCACTTT. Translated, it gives CASRRDRVISPLHF.

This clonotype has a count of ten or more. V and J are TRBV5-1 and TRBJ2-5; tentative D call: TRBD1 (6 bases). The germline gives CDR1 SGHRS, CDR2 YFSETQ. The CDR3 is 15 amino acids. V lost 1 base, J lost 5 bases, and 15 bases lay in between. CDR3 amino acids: CASSLRPDSWETQYF. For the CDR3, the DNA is TGCGCCAGCAGCTTGCGGCCGGACAGCTGGGAGACCCAGTACTTC.

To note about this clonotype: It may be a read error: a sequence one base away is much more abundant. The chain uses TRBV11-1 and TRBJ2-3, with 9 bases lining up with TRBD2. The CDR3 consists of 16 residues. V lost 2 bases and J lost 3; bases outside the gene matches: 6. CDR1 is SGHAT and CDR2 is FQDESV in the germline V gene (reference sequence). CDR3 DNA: TGTGCCAGCAGCTTATTAGCGGGAGTACTTACAGATACGCAGTATTTT. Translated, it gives CASSLLAGVLTDTQYF. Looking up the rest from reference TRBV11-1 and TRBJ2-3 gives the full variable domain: EAEVAQSPRYKITEKSQAVAFWCDPISGHATLYWYRQILGQGPELLVQFQDESVVDDSQLPKDRFSAERLKGVDSTLKIQPAELGDSAMYLCASSLLAGVLTDTQYFGPGTRLTVL.

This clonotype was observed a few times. CDR3 loop: CATSDSDSYGYTF. The CDR3 coding sequence is TGTGCCACCAGTGATTCGGACAGCTATGGCTACACCTTC. V and J are TRBV24-1 and TRBJ1-2; TRBD1 might be the D (6 bases). Trimming pared 2 bases from V and 4 bases from J, leaving 7 bases between. Germline V gene lookup returns CDR1 KGHDR and CDR2 SFDVKD. The length of the CDR3 is 13 residues.

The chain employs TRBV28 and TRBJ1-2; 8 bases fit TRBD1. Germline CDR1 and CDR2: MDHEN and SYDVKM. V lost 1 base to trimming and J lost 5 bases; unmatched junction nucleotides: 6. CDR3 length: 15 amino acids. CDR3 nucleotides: TGTGCCAGCAGTTTATCAGGACAGGGCCCGTATGGCTACACCTTC. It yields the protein CASSLSGQGPYGYTF.

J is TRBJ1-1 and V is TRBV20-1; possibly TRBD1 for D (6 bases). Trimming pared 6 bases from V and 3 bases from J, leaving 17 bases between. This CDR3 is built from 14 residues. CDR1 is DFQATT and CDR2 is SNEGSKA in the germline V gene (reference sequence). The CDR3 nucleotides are TGCAGTGCCCCCCGGGGGGGGGCGTACACTGAAGCTTTCTTT. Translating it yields CSAPRGGAYTEAFF.

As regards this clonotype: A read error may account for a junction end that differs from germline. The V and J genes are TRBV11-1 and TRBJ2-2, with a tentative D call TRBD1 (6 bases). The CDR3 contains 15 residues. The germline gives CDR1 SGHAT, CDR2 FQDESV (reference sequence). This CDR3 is CASSLVGGTVGELFF. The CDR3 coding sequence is TGCGCCAGCAGCTTGGTAGGGGGAACGGTCGGGGAGCTGTTTTTT.

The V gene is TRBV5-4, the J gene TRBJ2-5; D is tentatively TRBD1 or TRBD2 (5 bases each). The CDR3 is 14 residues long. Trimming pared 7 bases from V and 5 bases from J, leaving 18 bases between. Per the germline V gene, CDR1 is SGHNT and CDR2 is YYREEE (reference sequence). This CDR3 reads CASRPLGGSETQYF. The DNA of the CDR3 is TGTGCCAGCCGCCCCCTTGGGGGATCGGAGACCCAGTACTTC. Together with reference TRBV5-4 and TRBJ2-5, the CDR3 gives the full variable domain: ETGVTQSPTHLIKTRGQQVTLRCSSQSGHNTVSWYQQALGQGPQFIFQYYREEENGRGNFPPRFSGLQFPNYSSELNVNALELDDSALYLCASRPLGGSETQYFGPGTRLLVL.

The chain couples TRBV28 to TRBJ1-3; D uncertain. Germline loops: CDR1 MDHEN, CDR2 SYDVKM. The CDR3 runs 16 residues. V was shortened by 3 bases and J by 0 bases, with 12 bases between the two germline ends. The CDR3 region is CASSFRSPYSGNTIYF. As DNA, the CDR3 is TGTGCCAGCAGTTTCAGAAGTCCCTACTCTGGAAACACCATATATTTT.